The clone carrying this T cell receptor (beta chain) was seen a handful of times. Researchers sorted participants into cohorts using their self-reported clinical history. The sample comes from a study of blood T cell repertoires in COVID-19. The V segment lost 6 bases and the J segment 3 bases; nucleotides outside the gene matches: 0. Per germline, CDR1 ENHRY and CDR2 SYGVKD. This CDR3 is built from 12 residues. Per the study methods: Estimated nucleated cell counts came from reference gene primer amplification. Clones were sequenced by immunoSEQ multiplex PCR, and TCRdb holds only the in-frame ones, with some missing. V, J and clone size were drawn from that table, and D and trimming were deduced from the DNA. The sample holds under 350,000 clones, roughly 85% seen once.

Material for sequencing was PBMCs or T cells enriched from blood (not recorded which). The receptor was derived from a woman in her forties with acute COVID-19. This chain uses TRBV10-3 with TRBJ1-1; 8 bases line up with TRBD1. CDR3 sequence reads: CAIRTGDTEAFF. The CDR3 nucleotides read TGTGCCATCAGGACAGGGGACACTGAAGCTTTCTTT.